This T cell receptor (beta chain) was captured by sequencing in a study of T cell responses to AZD1222 COVID-19 vaccine. Here immunoSEQ multiplex PCR was the method, and the copy in TCRdb shows in-frame clones only, minus some. Of about 100,000 clones detected, 85% to 95% appear once; the ten largest clones hold roughly 5%. Germline loops: CDR1 MNHEY, CDR2 SMNVEV (reference sequence). CDR3 size: 13 residues. The V end lost 0 bases, the J end lost 2 bases, and 5 bases lay between the germline ends. The source is an adult in good health. The input for sequencing was peripheral blood, taken on day 0 of AZD1222 vaccination. The chain links TRBV27 to TRBJ2-7, with D unresolved. The CDR3 reads CASSLSPTYEQYF. The CDR3 DNA follows: TGTGCCAGCAGTTTATCTCCCACCTACGAGCAGTACTTC.